This T cell receptor (beta chain) was recorded in a study of regulatory T cells in long-lasting Graves disease (dated by TCRdb to 2020 to 2023). About the study as a whole: Persistent Graves' disease was defined as antithyroid drug treatment for over 5 years with persistently positive TSH receptor autoantibodies. The study took place in China and was registered as a clinical trial. On average, persistent Graves' disease patients in the clinical cohort had been on antithyroid drugs for about 9.7 years. Patients with persistent Graves' disease were compared with patients with newly diagnosed Graves' disease using TCR sequencing and RNA sequencing of peripheral blood. A total of some 35 samples underwent TCR sequencing, from about 13 patients with persistent Graves' disease and 20 or so patients with newly diagnosed Graves' disease.

Interpreted using the paper, the time point label stands for: persistent/refractory GD, antithyroid drugs over 5 years with positive TRAb. For both TCR sequencing and RNA sequencing, RNA was extracted from PBMCs using TRIzol. The diagnosis of Graves' disease followed American Thyroid Association guidelines. The patients came from an endocrinology department in Xi'an, China. Each patient gave approximately 10 milliliters of peripheral blood, collected in an EDTA anticoagulant tube. PBMCs were isolated by Ficoll Paque Plus density gradient separation without further T cell sorting. RNA quality was checked with an Agilent 2100 Bioanalyzer and agarose gel, and concentration with a NanoDrop 2000. CDR1 and CDR2 were assigned from the germline V gene as SGHRS and YFSETQ. V drops 4 bases and J drops 3 bases, leaving 23 bases in between. There are 17 amino acids in the CDR3, from cysteine to phenylalanine inclusive. Solely the CDR3 DNA is kept, with 51 bases framed from the first base.

Study-level results and caveats: The study examined only peripheral blood because the primary lesion, thyroid tissue, could not be accessed. Preferential use of TRBV28, TRBJ1-2 and TRBJ2-5 was observed in persistent disease, whereas TRBV20-1 and TRBJ2-1 were favored in newly diagnosed disease. Compared with newly diagnosed patients, persistent Graves' disease patients had lower TCR Shannon entropy and fewer highly expanded clones, which suggests clonal expansion. The authors acknowledged the small sample size as a limitation that may reduce accuracy. Sequencing and analysis were restricted to the TCR beta chain. More public clonotypes were shared among persistent patients (2,741) than among newly diagnosed patients (966).

The method was multiplex PCR. The data were produced on an Illumina HiSeq 4000. TCR beta libraries were built with iRepertoire HTBI primers and Arm-PCR amplification of CDR3 regions. Before sequencing, the PCR products went through gel purification. For the original study's pipeline: Across samples, roughly 60 TRBV and 12 to 15 TRBJ segments were identified and used for gene usage analysis of CDR3 amino acid clonotypes. COPE and FqMerger were used to merge filtered high-quality paired reads into contigs. Contigs were aligned with BLAST to IMGT TRBV, TRBD and TRBJ reference genes, and CDR3 was defined per IMGT. Highly expanded clones were defined as clonotypes with a frequency above 0.1%. Repertoire diversity was measured by Shannon entropy, and V-J evenness by the Gini coefficient. A clonotype was considered public if more than one individual shared it. TCRdb reanalyzed the raw reads on its own, using fastp at Q25 for trimming and MiXCR for clone calling, and kept in-frame beta chains. Rows are combined by CDR3 protein, so each entry shows the most common genes and DNA. The V and J calls, along with clone size, are taken from TCRdb and not from the paper's own processing. The sample profile shows about 400,000 distinct CDR3 sequences; about 20% of them were found once. The ten largest clones represent less than 25% of the sample.

In the case of this clonotype: Its antigen specificity is not known. Per-base quality was not reported, and no clone a single base away is much larger than it.

The sequences come from peripheral blood mononuclear cells (PBMCs), collected when the disease was refractory, from a patient treated with antithyroid drugs. The TCR sequence derives from a female donor with Graves disease. Recombination connected TRBV5-1 to TRBJ2-7; the D gene is not confidently resolved. The CDR3 protein sequence reads: CASSQTTLGARNYEQYF. The sequence in DNA is TGCGCCAGCAGCCAGACCACTCTGGGCGCACGGAACTACGAGCAGTACTTC.